A single sample is the source of the 32 T cell receptor beta chains below, sequenced in a study of identifying expanded T cells in peripheral blood. Some clones are missing from TCRdb's copy, which holds only in-frame ones; the method was immunoSEQ multiplex PCR. The table records 75,000 to 90,000 clones, approximately 90% of them present only once. The source material was blood. These receptors were collected from a person aged 18 to 69 in good health.

This sequence joins TRBV5-4 and TRBJ2-1, with 11 nucleotides matching TRBD2. With V trimmed by 0 bases and J by 1 base, 3 bases remained unmatched. CDR3 length: 17 amino acids. Germline CDR1 SGHNT, CDR2 YYREEE (reference sequence). CDR3 amino acids: CASSLGGLAVSYNEQFF. CDR3 nucleotides: TGTGCCAGCAGCTTGGGGGGACTAGCGGTTTCCTACAATGAGCAGTTCTTC.

The chain joins TRBV11-2 to TRBJ2-2; tentatively, D is TRBD2 (5 bases). Germline CDR1 reads SGHAT; CDR2 reads FQNNGV. V gave up 5 bases and J gave up 4 bases, with 17 bases separating them. This CDR3 spans 16 amino acids. The DNA of the CDR3 is TGTGCCAGCAGCCCCTTATCGGGGAGAGGCACCGGGGAGCTGTTTTTT. Residues: CASSPLSGRGTGELFF.

The rearrangement joins TRBV5-1 to TRBJ2-2, with TRBD1 matching over 7 bases. This CDR3 contains 18 residues. Germline values: CDR1 SGHRS, CDR2 YFSETQ. V gave up 3 bases and J gave up 3 bases; unmatched junction bases: 14. The CDR3 is CASSSRDSGLGYTGELFF. The CDR3 DNA sequence: TGCGCCAGCAGCTCCCGGGACAGTGGCCTAGGATACACCGGGGAGCTGTTTTTT.

This chain uses TRBV6-6 with TRBJ1-1, with 8 bases that match TRBD1. The CDR3 totals 13 residues. Germline CDR1 reads MNHNY; CDR2 reads SVGAGI (reference sequence). V gave up 2 bases and J gave up 6 bases; unmatched junction bases: 2. CDR3 nucleotides: TGTGCCAGCAGTTACATGGGACAGGCTGAAGCTTTCTTT. The encoded protein is CASSYMGQAEAFF.

This clone appeared once. The rearrangement links TRBV4-3 to TRBJ2-2, with 11 bases that match TRBD2. The CDR3 length is 16 residues. V shed 4 bases, J shed 7 bases, and the junction held 8 bases outside the gene matches. Germline CDR1 LGHNA, CDR2 YSLEER. DNA of the CDR3: TGCGCCAGCAGCCTCAATAGCGGGAGGGTTGGCGGGGAGCTGTTTTTT. Translating gives CASSLNSGRVGGELFF.

The V call is TRBV10-1, the J call TRBJ1-2; D might be TRBD1 (6 bases). The CDR3 has 13 residues. V was shortened by 6 bases and J by 2 bases, with 10 bases between the two germline ends. CDR1 is WNHNN, CDR2 SYGVQD, per germline (reference sequence). In DNA, the CDR3 is TGCGCCAGCAGCCCGGGGACAAACTATGGCTACACCTTC. Protein: CASSPGTNYGYTF.

V and J are TRBV6-1 and TRBJ1-2, with D possibly matching TRBD1 (6 bases). The CDR3 loop spans 16 amino acids. Germline CDR1 is MNHNS and CDR2 is SASEGT. V was cut by 2 bases and J by 8 bases, with 21 bases left in between. For the CDR3, the DNA is TGTGCCAGCAGTGAATCGGTTGCGGGGGCCGGAAGAGGCTACACCTTC. Protein product: CASSESVAGAGRGYTF.

This clone turned up a few times. V is TRBV9 and J is TRBJ1-1; D not certain. This CDR3 contains 14 residues. Germline CDR1 is SGDLS and CDR2 is YYNGEE. Trimming pared 0 bases from V and 4 bases from J, leaving 10 bases between. The CDR3 DNA reads TGTGCCAGCAGCGTAGTGTCAAAGGCCACTGAAGCTTTCTTT. Its translation: CASSVVSKATEAFF.

The chain employs TRBV15 and TRBJ2-7; D possibly matches TRBD1 or TRBD2 (5 bases each). V was pared by 5 bases and J by 6 bases, with 20 bases between. Germline lookup yields CDR1 LNHNV and CDR2 YYDKDF (reference sequence). The CDR3 is made up of 15 amino acids. The CDR3 DNA reads as TGTGCCACCAGCGAGGGGTCCACCCAAAGGGGCGAGCAGTACTTC. It codes for CATSEGSTQRGEQYF.

The V gene is TRBV7-2, the J gene TRBJ2-3; tentatively, D is TRBD2 (7 bases). Germline CDR1 SGHTA, CDR2 FQGNSA. The ends were cut back, 6 bases at V and 3 bases at J, with 19 bases in the middle. The CDR3 is made up of 16 amino acids. In DNA, the CDR3 is TGTGCCAGCAGGCTAGGGGGGGACTACCCAACAGATACGCAGTATTTT. It specifies CASRLGGDYPTDTQYF.

The rearrangement links TRBV7-6 to TRBJ2-1; D gene uncertain. V shed 5 bases and J shed 6 bases, with 17 bases lying between them. The CDR3 loop spans 15 amino acids. The germline V gene encodes CDR1 SGHVS and CDR2 FNYEAQ. The CDR3 DNA reads TGTGCCAGCAGCCCGTTCCAGCTGTTCGGCAATGAGCAGTTCTTC. Its translation is CASSPFQLFGNEQFF.

CDR3 residues: CASSSKQGTEAFF. DNA of the CDR3: TGTGCCAGCAGCTCTAAACAGGGCACTGAAGCTTTCTTT. This chain uses TRBV9 with TRBJ1-1; tentative D call: TRBD1 (6 bases). Germline CDR1 is SGDLS and CDR2 is YYNGEE. CDR3 length: 13 amino acids. The germline V and J ends were trimmed by 4 bases and 4 bases, with 11 bases remaining between them.

The chain joins TRBV11-3 to TRBJ2-2; 9 nucleotides agree with TRBD2. Looked up from germline, CDR1 is SGHNT and CDR2 is YENEEA. V gave up 5 bases and J gave up 5 bases; unmatched junction bases: 12. CDR3 size: 17 residues. The CDR3, as DNA: TGTGCCAGCAGCCCCAGATTAGCGGGAGCTGTAACCGGGGAGCTGTTTTTT. The encoded protein is CASSPRLAGAVTGELFF.

The J gene is TRBJ1-1, the V gene TRBV18; D unclear. Germline values: CDR1 KGHSH, CDR2 LQKENI. V shed 5 bases and J shed 0 bases, with 13 bases lying between them. The CDR3 is made up of 15 amino acids. The CDR3 sequence is CASSSTAPMNTEAFF. In nucleotides, the CDR3 is TGTGCCAGCTCAAGCACAGCCCCTATGAACACTGAAGCTTTCTTT. Supplemented by reference TRBV18 and TRBJ1-1, the full variable domain reads NAGVMQNPRHLVRRRGQEARLRCSPMKGHSHVYWYRQLPEEGLKFMVYLQKENIIDESGMPKERFSAEFPKEGPSILRIQQVVRGDSAAYFCASSSTAPMNTEAFFGQGTRLTVV.

V usage is TRBV9 and J usage is TRBJ2-2; D remains ambiguous. CDR3 length: 13 amino acids. Trimming stripped 3 bases from V and 1 base from J, with 4 bases between. CDR1 and CDR2 from the germline V gene are SGDLS and YYNGEE. The CDR3 region is CASSGENTGELFF. CDR3 nucleotide sequence: TGTGCCAGCAGCGGAGAGAACACCGGGGAGCTGTTTTTT.

The gene calls are TRBV28 and TRBJ2-5; possible D gene TRBD1, 6 bases. The CDR3 runs to 14 residues. The germline gives CDR1 MDHEN, CDR2 SYDVKM. The V end lost 5 bases, the J end lost 5 bases, and 15 bases lay between the germline ends. The CDR3 here is CASSPTRGRETQYF. Here the CDR3 DNA reads TGTGCCAGCAGTCCGACCAGGGGTCGGGAGACCCAGTACTTC.

The chain combines TRBV19 with TRBJ1-1, with D possibly matching TRBD1 (6 bases). This CDR3 contains 13 residues. V lost 6 bases and J 5 bases, leaving 13 bases between the germline ends. Looked up from germline, CDR1 is LNHDA and CDR2 is SQIVND (reference sequence). CDR3 nucleotide sequence: TGTGCCAGTAGACAGGGTAGTGGGACTGAAGCTTTCTTT. It codes for CASRQGSGTEAFF.

The table lists this clone with many counts. CDR3 DNA: TGTGCCAGCAGCTTGCGGATGGCAGGCAATAATTCACCCCTCCACTTT. It translates to CASSLRMAGNNSPLHF. V gene TRBV5-6 combines with J gene TRBJ1-6; unclear D gene. The CDR3 length is 16 residues. Trimming took 1 base from V and 5 from J, leaving 13 bases between them. From germline, CDR1 is SGHDT and CDR2 YYEEEE.

The V and J genes are TRBV5-6 and TRBJ2-7; no reliable D call. Germline assignment: CDR1 SGHDT and CDR2 YYEEEE. V lost 0 bases and J 6 bases, leaving 4 bases between the germline ends. The CDR3 sequence is 11 residues long. The CDR3 sequence: CASSLDIEQYF. The CDR3 nucleotides read TGTGCCAGCAGCTTGGATATCGAGCAGTACTTC. The full variable domain, rest sourced from reference TRBV5-6 and TRBJ2-7, is DAGVTQSPTHLIKTRGQQVTLRCSPKSGHDTVSWYQQALGQGPQFIFQYYEEEERQRGNFPDRFSGHQFPNYSSELNVNALLLGDSALYLCASSLDIEQYFGPGTRLTVT.

This clone was detected only a few times. This chain joins TRBV14 and TRBJ2-7; D remains ambiguous. CDR1 SGHDN and CDR2 FVKESK come from the germline V gene. Trimming removed 1 base at V and 11 bases at J, with 15 bases between. The CDR3 covers 13 residues. The CDR3 sequence: CASSQVGAGPKYF. CDR3 coding DNA: TGTGCCAGCAGCCAAGTCGGAGCCGGGCCGAAGTACTTC.

The chain links TRBV9 to TRBJ2-1, with D unclear. CDR3 length: 13 amino acids. V dropped 7 bases and J dropped 0 bases, with 8 bases sitting between them. The germline V gene encodes CDR1 SGDLS and CDR2 YYNGEE. The CDR3 here is CASAFRSYNEQFF. The CDR3 nucleotides read TGTGCCAGCGCTTTCCGCTCCTACAATGAGCAGTTCTTC.

There are a few counts of this clone. The chain employs TRBV5-1 and TRBJ2-7; TRBD2 might be the D (7 bases). V was shortened by 0 bases and J by 2 bases, with 12 bases between the two germline ends. The CDR3 consists of 15 residues. Germline assignment: CDR1 SGHRS and CDR2 YFSETQ. The CDR3 DNA follows: TGCGCCAGCAGCTTGGATTTCGGGGGGCCCTACGAGCAGTACTTC. Translating gives CASSLDFGGPYEQYF.

The V and J genes are TRBV30 and TRBJ1-3; possible D gene TRBD1, 5 bases. The germline V gene encodes CDR1 GTSNPN and CDR2 SVGIG (reference sequence). V was pared by 2 bases and J by 5 bases, with 22 bases between. The CDR3 covers 17 residues. The CDR3 spells CAWSIQGGGRGRNTIYF. CDR3 nucleotides: TGTGCCTGGAGTATCCAGGGAGGAGGTAGAGGACGAAACACCATATATTTT.

The chain links TRBV4-1 to TRBJ1-2; perhaps TRBD1 as D (5 bases). V dropped 3 bases and J dropped 8 bases, with 13 bases sitting between them. Germline-derived CDR1 and CDR2 are MGHRA and YSYEKL. This CDR3 is 13 amino acids long. The CDR3 DNA reads as TGCGCCAGCAGCCAGTGGGGCGAGGAGGGCTACACCTTC. Amino acid sequence: CASSQWGEEGYTF.

This sequence joins TRBV10-2 and TRBJ1-1; 7 positions match TRBD1. Germline CDR1 and CDR2: WSHSY and SAAADI. This CDR3 region has 15 residues. The J segment lost 0 bases and the V segment lost 4 bases, leaving 5 bases of the junction unmatched. CDR3 residues: CASSGKDRMNTEAFF. The CDR3 coding sequence is TGCGCCAGCAGTGGGAAGGACAGGATGAACACTGAAGCTTTCTTT.

This clone has only a few counts. The V and J genes are TRBV6-5 and TRBJ1-4; 10 bases match TRBD1. V lost 6 bases to trimming and J lost 5 bases; unmatched junction nucleotides: 3. The CDR3 has 14 amino acids. Germline V CDR1 and CDR2: MNHEY, SVGAGI. The CDR3 is CASSGTGANEKLFF. As DNA, the CDR3 is TGTGCCAGCAGCGGGACAGGGGCGAATGAAAAACTGTTTTTT.

V and J are TRBV7-9 and TRBJ1-1, with 8 positions matching TRBD1. Trimming at V came to 5 bases and at J to 1 base, leaving 15 bases not matched to a gene. The CDR3 consists of 18 residues. The germline gives CDR1 SEHNR, CDR2 FQNEAQ (reference sequence). CDR3 amino acids: CASSPETGDFLPNTEAFF. The CDR3 DNA follows: TGTGCCAGCAGCCCCGAGACAGGGGACTTCCTACCGAACACTGAAGCTTTCTTT.

The CDR3 nucleotides read TGTGCCAGCAGTGACCACACAGATACGCAGTATTTT. Amino acid sequence: CASSDHTDTQYF. The gene calls are TRBV2 and TRBJ2-3; D remains ambiguous. The CDR3 contains 12 residues. CDR1 is SNHLY, CDR2 FYNNEI, per germline. The germline V and J ends were trimmed by 3 bases and 2 bases, with 3 bases remaining between them.

This clone has only one observation. The J gene is TRBJ2-7, the V gene TRBV6-6, with a possible D match to TRBD1 (6 bases). Germline lookup yields CDR1 MNHNY and CDR2 SVGAGI (reference sequence). The CDR3 has 13 residues. Trimming took off 6 bases at V and 6 bases at J, with 15 bases between the two ends. CDR3 region: CASSHSKGVEQYF. DNA of the CDR3: TGTGCCAGCAGCCACTCTAAGGGGGTCGAGCAGTACTTC.

A single count supports this clone. The genes are TRBV25-1 and TRBJ2-5; D remains ambiguous. The V end was cut by 1 base, the J end by 5 bases, with 2 bases between. This CDR3 spans 11 amino acids. Germline V gene data show CDR1 as MGHDK and CDR2 as SYGVNS. DNA for the CDR3: TGTGCCAGCAGTGAATGGGAGACCCAGTACTTC. It specifies CASSEWETQYF. Full variable domain (remainder filled in from reference TRBV25-1 and TRBJ2-5): EADIYQTPRYLVIGTGKKITLECSQTMGHDKMYWYQQDPGMELHLIHYSYGVNSTEKGDLSSESTVSRIRTEHFPLTLESARPSHTSQYLCASSEWETQYFGPGTRLLVL.

The chain carries TRBV13 and TRBJ1-2; a possible D gene is TRBD1 (5 bases). The CDR3 totals 14 residues. Trimming left V 7 bases short and J 2 bases short, with 14 bases between. Per the germline V gene, CDR1 is PRHDT and CDR2 is FYEKMQ (reference sequence). CDR3 nucleotide sequence: TGTGCCAGCACCCAGGGAAGGGAAAACTATGGCTACACCTTC. Translated: CASTQGRENYGYTF.

V and J are TRBV30 and TRBJ2-5; the D gene is possibly TRBD2 (6 bases). The CDR3 has 13 residues. Between the trimmed V and J ends, which lost 1 base and 4 bases, there was a span of 10 bases. Germline V gives CDR1 GTSNPN, CDR2 SVGIG (reference sequence). CDR3 region: CAWSGAGTETQYF. The DNA for the CDR3 is TGTGCCTGGAGTGGCGCGGGGACAGAGACCCAGTACTTC.